The source of this T cell receptor beta chain is a study of CD8 T cells in ankylosing spondylitis. Findings and limits, study-wide: Some motif variants were previously reported in reactive arthritis synovial fluid and blood. Peripheral blood held disease-linked clones only at relatively low frequency, and these were CD8+.

This CDR3 is built from 15 residues. V lost 4 bases to trimming and J lost 10 bases; unmatched junction nucleotides: 13. The germline V gene encodes CDR1 SGHRS and CDR2 YFSETQ. In this sample, this clonotype turned up many times. Its antigen is currently unknown. TCRdb independently ran MiXCR on the 5' RACE reads; one entry per CDR3 protein. The sample includes some 130,000 distinct CDR3 sequences, approximately 7.3% seen only once; the top ten take roughly 12%. The receptor's source is a female donor with ankylosing spondylitis or in good health (not recorded which). What was sequenced was blood, either unsorted or a sorted T cell fraction (not recorded which). The J gene is TRBJ2-1, the V gene TRBV5-1; 8 nucleotides line up with TRBD2. CDR3 sequence: CASSLGGRGDHEQFF. DNA for the CDR3: TGCGCCAGCAGCCTGGGAGGGCGGGGGGACCACGAGCAGTTCTTC.